The T cell receptor beta chain under discussion was sequenced for a study of long-term antiretroviral therapy in people with HIV. Overall study findings and caveats: Increased diversity was seen after ART, yet it remained lower than in transplant donor controls.

Regarding this clone: Its antigen is unidentified.

Looked up from germline, CDR1 is LGHNA and CDR2 is YSLEER. V dropped 3 bases and J dropped 0; count of bases not matched to a gene: 5. The CDR3 covers 16 residues. Every sample had roughly 1-11 million cryopreserved PBMC in it before DNA extraction. Version v3.0 of the immunoSEQ assay ran at survey level. It was roughly 40,000-50,000 T-cell genomes per sample that sequencing targeted. TCRdb's table, derived via immunoSEQ multiplex PCR, lists solely in-frame clones and lacks some. Of 35,000 to 55,000 clones in the sample, about 95% were seen once. This receptor was obtained from a woman aged 45-65 years with HIV. The rearrangement joins TRBV4-3 to TRBJ2-7; 10 bases align to TRBD2. The sequencing used unsorted PBMCs, collected 3.7 years after starting antiretroviral therapy. CDR3 bases: TGCGCCAGCAGCCATTCTCTAGCGGGGGCCTCCTACGAGCAGTACTTC. It specifies CASSHSLAGASYEQYF.